The present TCR beta chain was sequenced within a study of T cells in Graves' hyperthyroidism and ophthalmopathy. Whole-study findings and limits: Separating ophthalmopathy from stable hyperthyroidism was achieved by a 13 V-J model.

The CDR3 is 14 amino acids. Trimming at V came to 2 bases and at J to 6 bases, leaving 7 bases not matched to a gene. From RNA transcripts, TCR beta CDR3 regions were amplified. The primer set for the first-round RT-PCR of the TCR CDR3 was HTBI. TCRdb analysed the multiplex PCR reads with MiXCR anew, one entry per CDR3 protein. The profile shows hundreds of thousands of distinct CDR3 sequences, less than 15% of them singletons. On this clonotype: Its antigen is unknown. A much larger clone differs by one base, so this may be a read error.

V gene TRBV12-3 or TRBV12-4 combines with J gene TRBJ2-7, with TRBD2 matching 7 bases. The sequencing input was blood. The clonotype comes from a woman between 18 and 29 years old with Graves' hyperthyroidism. The CDR3 bases are TGTGCCAGCAGTTTACGGGGTACGGGAGGCGAGCAGTACTTC. Residues: CASSLRGTGGEQYF.